Listed here are 4 T cell receptor beta chains from one sample, sequenced in a study of identical twins. TCRdb re-called the 5' RACE reads with MiXCR, one entry per CDR3 protein. The table includes around 95,000 distinct CDR3 sequences, under 7% detected once. Specimen: memory T cells sorted from blood. The receptors here all came from a woman aged 45-60 years in good health.

In this sample, this clonotype turned up many times. This rearrangement joins TRBV4-1 to TRBJ1-5, with 7 bases that match TRBD1. After removal of 0 bases from V and 5 bases from J, the junction contained 4 bases not matched to a gene. This CDR3 has 15 residues. Germline assignment: CDR1 MGHRA and CDR2 YSYEKL. The CDR3 DNA reads as TGCGCCAGCAGCCAAGAAGTAACAGGGGATCAGCCCCAGCATTTT. Its protein is CASSQEVTGDQPQHF.

This clonotype was observed many times. The chain joins TRBV5-6 to TRBJ2-1, with TRBD2 identical over 13 bases. Germline assignment: CDR1 SGHDT and CDR2 YYEEEE. J gave up 6 bases and V 4 bases, and 4 bases lay outside the gene matches. The CDR3 consists of 15 residues. CDR3 DNA sequence: TGTGCCAGCAGCATACGGACTAGCGGGGGCAATGAGCAGTTCTTC. It yields the protein CASSIRTSGGNEQFF.

This clonotype was counted a few times. The V call is TRBV12-3 or TRBV12-4, the J call TRBJ2-3; no clear D. This CDR3 comprises 13 residues. V lost 1 base and J lost 7, with 9 bases in between. The CDR3 nucleotides are TGTGCCAGCAGTTTAGGTGCCGCGAATACGCAGTATTTT. Translating gives CASSLGAANTQYF.

This clonotype appeared many times. CDR3 bases: TGTGCCAGCAGTTATTCCGCGCTATTAAGCTCTGGAAACACCATATATTTT. It encodes CASSYSALLSSGNTIYF. The rearrangement links TRBV6-6 to TRBJ1-3; D unclear. Germline V gives CDR1 MNHNY, CDR2 SVGAGI (reference sequence). The CDR3 runs 17 residues. The V end was cut by 3 bases, the J end by 0 bases, with 15 bases between.